The entry that follows covers one T cell receptor beta chain sequence. TCRdb passed the 5' RACE reads through MiXCR, listing each CDR3 protein once. The sample shows around 3,900 distinct CDR3 sequences, about 9.8% of them seen only once. The data stem from a study of spatial heterogeneity in lung cancer. Time point noted: sample taken at primary tumor resection. Tumor, nontumor lung or frozen PBMC supplied whole RNA, sequenced without sorting. Unmatched junction bases numbered 8, after V lost 6 bases and J lost 3 bases. The CDR3 totals 14 residues. Germline V lookup: CDR1 SNHLY, CDR2 FYNNEI. Specimen: PBMCs, collected at surgery. The J gene is TRBJ2-7, the V gene TRBV2; 7 nucleotides line up with TRBD1. This receptor was obtained from a male donor with early-stage non-small cell lung cancer. DNA of the CDR3: TGTGCCAGCAGGCAACCGCAGGGGGTCTACGAGCAGTACTTC. Translation gives CASRQPQGVYEQYF.